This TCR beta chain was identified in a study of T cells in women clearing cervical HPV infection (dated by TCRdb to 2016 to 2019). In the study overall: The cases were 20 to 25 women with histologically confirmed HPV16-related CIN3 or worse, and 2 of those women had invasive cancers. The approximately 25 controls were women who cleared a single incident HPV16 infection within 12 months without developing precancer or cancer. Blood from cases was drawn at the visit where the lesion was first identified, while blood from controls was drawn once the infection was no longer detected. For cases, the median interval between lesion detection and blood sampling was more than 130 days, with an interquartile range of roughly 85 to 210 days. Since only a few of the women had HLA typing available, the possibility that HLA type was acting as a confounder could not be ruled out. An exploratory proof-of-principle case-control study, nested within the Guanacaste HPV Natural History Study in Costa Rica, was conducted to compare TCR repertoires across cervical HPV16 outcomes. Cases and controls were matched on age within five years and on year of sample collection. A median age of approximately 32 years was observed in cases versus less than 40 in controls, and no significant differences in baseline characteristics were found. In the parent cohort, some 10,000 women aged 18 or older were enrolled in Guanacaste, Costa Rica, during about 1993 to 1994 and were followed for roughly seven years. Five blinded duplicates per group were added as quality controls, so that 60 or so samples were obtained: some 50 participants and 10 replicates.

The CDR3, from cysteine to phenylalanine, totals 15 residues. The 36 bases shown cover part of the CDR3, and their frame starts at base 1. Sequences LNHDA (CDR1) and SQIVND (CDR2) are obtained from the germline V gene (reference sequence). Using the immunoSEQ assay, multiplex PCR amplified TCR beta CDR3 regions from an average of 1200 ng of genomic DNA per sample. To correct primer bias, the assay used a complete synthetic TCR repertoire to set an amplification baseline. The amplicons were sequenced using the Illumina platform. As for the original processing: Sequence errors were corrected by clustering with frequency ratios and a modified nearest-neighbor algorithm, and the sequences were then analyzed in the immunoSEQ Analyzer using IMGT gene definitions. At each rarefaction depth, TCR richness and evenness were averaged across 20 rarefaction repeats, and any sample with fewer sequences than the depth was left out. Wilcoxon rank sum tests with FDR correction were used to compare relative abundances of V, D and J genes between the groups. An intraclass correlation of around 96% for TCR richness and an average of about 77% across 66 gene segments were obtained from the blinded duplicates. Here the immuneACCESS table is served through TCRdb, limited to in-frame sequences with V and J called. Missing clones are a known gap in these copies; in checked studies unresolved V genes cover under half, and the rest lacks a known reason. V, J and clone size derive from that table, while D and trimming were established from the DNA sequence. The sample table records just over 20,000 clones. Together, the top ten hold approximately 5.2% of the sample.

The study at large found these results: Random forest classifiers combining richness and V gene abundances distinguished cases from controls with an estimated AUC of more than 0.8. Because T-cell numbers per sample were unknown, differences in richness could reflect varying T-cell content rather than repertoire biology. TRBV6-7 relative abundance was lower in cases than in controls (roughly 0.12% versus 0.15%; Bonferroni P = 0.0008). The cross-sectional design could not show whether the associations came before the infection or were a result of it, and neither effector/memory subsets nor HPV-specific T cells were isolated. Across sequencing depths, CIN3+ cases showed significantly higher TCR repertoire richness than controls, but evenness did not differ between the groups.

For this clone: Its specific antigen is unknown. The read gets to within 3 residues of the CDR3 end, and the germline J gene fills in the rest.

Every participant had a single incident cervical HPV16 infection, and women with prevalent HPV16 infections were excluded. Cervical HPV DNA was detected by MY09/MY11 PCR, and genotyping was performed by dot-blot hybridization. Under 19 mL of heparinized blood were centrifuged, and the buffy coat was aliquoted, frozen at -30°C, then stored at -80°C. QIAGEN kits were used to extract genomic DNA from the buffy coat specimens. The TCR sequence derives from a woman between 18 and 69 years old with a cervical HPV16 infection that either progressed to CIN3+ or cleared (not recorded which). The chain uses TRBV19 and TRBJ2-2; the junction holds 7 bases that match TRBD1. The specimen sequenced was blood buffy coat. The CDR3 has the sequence CASSIGAGGMEKLFF. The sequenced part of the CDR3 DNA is TGTGCCAGTAGTATAGGGGCAGGGGGTATGGAAAAG. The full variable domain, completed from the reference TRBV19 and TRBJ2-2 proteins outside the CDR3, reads DGGITQSPKYLFRKEGQNVTLSCEQNLNHDAMYWYRQDPGQGLRLIYYSQIVNDFQKGDIAEGYSVSREKKESFPLTVTSAQKNPTAFYLCASSIGAGGMEKLFFGEGSRLTVL.